One T cell receptor (beta chain) is described in this entry. The primer mix had 60 Vbeta and 13 Jbeta primers. Here immunoSEQ multiplex PCR was the method, and the copy in TCRdb shows in-frame clones only, minus some. The table lists around 140,000 clones, about four fifths of them singletons. This CDR3 has 14 residues. Trimming removed 4 bases from V and 7 bases from J, with 11 bases in between. Germline lookup yields CDR1 LNHDA and CDR2 SQIVND (reference sequence). The sample belongs to a study of cytomegalovirus exposure and HLA in healthy donors. Study-level information: Genotyping of 398 donors showed that about 83% belonged to the Caucasian-associated ancestry cluster.

The TCR comes from a middle-aged man in good health and CMV-seronegative. The rearrangement links TRBV19 to TRBJ1-6; TRBD1 is a possible D gene (6 bases). Sequences were obtained from PBMCs. CDR3 region: CASSSAGANSPLHF. The CDR3 region has the DNA TGTGCCAGTAGTAGCGCAGGGGCCAATTCACCCCTCCACTTT.